The clone carrying this TCR beta chain has only one observation. Only in-frame clones appear in the TCRdb table, and some are missing; sequencing was by immunoSEQ multiplex PCR. The table records about 68,000 clones, more than 70% of them present only once. The record originates from a study of chemoradiotherapy in HPV16-positive cancers. CDR1 is SGHDT and CDR2 is YYEEEE in the germline V gene. The CDR3 extends over 15 amino acids. V gave up 4 bases and J gave up 3 bases; unmatched junction bases: 7. This sequence joins TRBV5-6 and TRBJ1-5; 7 positions agree with TRBD1. The sequenced sample was blood, obtained from a patient who underwent chemoradiotherapy. This TCR was sampled from a human donor with HPV-associated anogenital cancer. The CDR3, as DNA: TGTGCCAGCAGCCGGCAGGGGGTGGACAATCAGCCCCAGCATTTT. This codes for CASSRQGVDNQPQHF.